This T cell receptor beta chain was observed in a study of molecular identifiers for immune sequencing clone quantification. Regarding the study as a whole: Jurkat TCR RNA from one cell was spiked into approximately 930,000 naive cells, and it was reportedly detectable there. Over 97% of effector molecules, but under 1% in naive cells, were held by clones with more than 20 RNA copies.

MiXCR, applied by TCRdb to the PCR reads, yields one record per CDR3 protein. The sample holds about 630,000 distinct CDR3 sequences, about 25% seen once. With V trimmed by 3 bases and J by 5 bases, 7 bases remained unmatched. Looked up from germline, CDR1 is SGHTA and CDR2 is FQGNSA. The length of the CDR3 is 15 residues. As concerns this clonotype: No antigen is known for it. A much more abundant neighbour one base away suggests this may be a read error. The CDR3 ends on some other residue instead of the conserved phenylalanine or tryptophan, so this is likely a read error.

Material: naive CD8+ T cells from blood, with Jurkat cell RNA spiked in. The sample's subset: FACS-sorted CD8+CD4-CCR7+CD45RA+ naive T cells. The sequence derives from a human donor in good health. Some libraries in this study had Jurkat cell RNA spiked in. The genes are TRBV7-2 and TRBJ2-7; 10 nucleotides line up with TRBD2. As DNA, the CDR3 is TGTGCCAGCAGCTTCCCCGGGACTAGCGACAACGAGCAGTACTCC. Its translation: CASSFPGTSDNEQYS.